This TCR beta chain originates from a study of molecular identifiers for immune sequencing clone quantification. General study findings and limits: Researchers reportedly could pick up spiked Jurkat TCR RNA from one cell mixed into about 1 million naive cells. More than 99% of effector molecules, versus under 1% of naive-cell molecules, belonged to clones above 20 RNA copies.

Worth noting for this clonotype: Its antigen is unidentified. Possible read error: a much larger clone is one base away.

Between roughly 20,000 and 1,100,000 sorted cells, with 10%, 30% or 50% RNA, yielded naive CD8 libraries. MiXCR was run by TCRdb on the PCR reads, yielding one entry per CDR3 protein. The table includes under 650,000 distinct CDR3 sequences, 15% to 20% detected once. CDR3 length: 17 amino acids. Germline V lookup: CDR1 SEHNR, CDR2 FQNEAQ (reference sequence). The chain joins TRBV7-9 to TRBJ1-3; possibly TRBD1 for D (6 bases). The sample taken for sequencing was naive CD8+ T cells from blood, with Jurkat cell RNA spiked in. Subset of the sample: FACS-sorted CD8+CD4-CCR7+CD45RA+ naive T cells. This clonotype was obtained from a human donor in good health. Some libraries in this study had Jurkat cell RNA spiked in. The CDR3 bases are TGTGCCAGCAGCTTACCGAGACAGGCAGATTTTGGAATCACCATATATTTT. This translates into CASSLPRQADFGITIYF. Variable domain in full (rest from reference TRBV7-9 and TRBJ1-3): DTGVSQNPRHKITKRGQNVTFRCDPISEHNRLYWYRQTLGQGPEFLTYFQNEAQLEKSRLLSDRFSAERPKGSFSTLEIQRTEQGDSAMYLCASSLPRQADFGITIYFGEGSWLTVV.